Listed here are 9 T cell receptor beta chains from one sample, sequenced in a study of spatial heterogeneity in lung cancer. TCRdb independently ran MiXCR on the 5' RACE reads; one entry per CDR3 protein. The sample lists more than 30,000 distinct CDR3 sequences, around 5% occurring once. Indicated time point: sample taken at primary tumor resection. The sequenced sample was PBMCs, obtained at surgery. These receptors all stem from a female donor with early-stage non-small cell lung cancer.

This clonotype was seen only a few times. J is TRBJ1-5 and V is TRBV7-2; D is perhaps TRBD1 (5 bases). The germline CDR1 and CDR2 sequences are SGHTA and FQGNSA. The CDR3 sequence is 15 residues long. Trimming cost V 4 bases and J 2 bases, with 12 bases left between them. The CDR3 reads CASSYRPGGNQPQHF. The CDR3 DNA reads TGTGCCAGCAGCTACAGGCCTGGAGGCAATCAGCCCCAGCATTTT.

The table lists this clonotype with a few counts. J is TRBJ1-3 and V is TRBV4-2; 9 nucleotides agree with TRBD1. V was clipped by 4 bases and J by 4 bases; unmatched bases: 5. Germline V gene lookup returns CDR1 LGHNA and CDR2 YNFKEQ. The CDR3 totals 15 residues. CDR3 in amino acids: CASSLYRGRGNTIYF. CDR3 DNA: TGTGCCAGCAGCCTTTACAGGGGGCGCGGAAACACCATATATTTT.

The genes are TRBV19 and TRBJ1-5; D is undetermined. V gave up 1 base and J gave up 0 bases, with 10 bases separating them. The CDR3 covers 16 residues. The germline V gene encodes CDR1 LNHDA and CDR2 SQIVND (reference sequence). CDR3: CASSIVGRDSNQPQHF. The CDR3, as DNA: TGTGCCAGTAGTATAGTAGGACGGGATAGCAATCAGCCCCAGCATTTT.

J is TRBJ2-1 and V is TRBV6-1; maybe TRBD1 (5 bases). This CDR3 has 13 amino acids. The V end lost 6 bases, the J end lost 5 bases, and 11 bases lay between the germline ends. Germline CDR1 and CDR2: MNHNS and SASEGT. The CDR3: CASRTDIDNEQFF. Written as DNA, the CDR3 is TGTGCCAGCAGGACAGATATCGACAATGAGCAGTTCTTC.

This clonotype was recorded at least ten times. The V call is TRBV12-3 or TRBV12-4, the J call TRBJ1-1; 7 positions match TRBD1. J gave up 1 base and V 3 bases, and 8 bases lay outside the gene matches. There are 16 residues in the CDR3. The CDR3 spells CASSFGLRDRNTEAFF. The CDR3, as DNA: TGTGCCAGCAGTTTCGGACTCCGGGACAGGAACACTGAAGCTTTCTTT.

This clonotype occurred many times. The gene calls are TRBV7-6 and TRBJ2-5; D gene unclear. V was cut by 8 bases and J by 4 bases, with 29 bases left in between. The CDR3 consists of 18 residues. The germline CDR1 and CDR2 sequences are SGHVS and FNYEAQ. The CDR3 coding sequence is TGTGCCAGCCTAAAAATCCAGCCCCGGCCGGCAGGCGCAGAGACCCAGTACTTC. Its translation: CASLKIQPRPAGAETQYF.

The chain has TRBV18 and TRBJ1-2; the match to TRBD1 covers 7 bases. The CDR3 runs to 14 residues. After removal of 5 bases from V and 1 base from J, the junction contained 4 bases not matched to a gene. The germline V gene has CDR1 KGHSH and CDR2 LQKENI. The CDR3 coding sequence is TGTGCCAGCTCAACCGGGACAGATAACTATGGCTACACCTTC. It yields the protein CASSTGTDNYGYTF.

The chain has TRBV4-2 and TRBJ1-5; D not resolved. The germline gives CDR1 LGHNA, CDR2 YNFKEQ. The CDR3 sequence is 15 residues long. V dropped 0 bases and J dropped 6 bases, with 12 bases sitting between them. The CDR3 sequence: CASSQDGQVGQPQHF. As DNA, the CDR3 is TGTGCCAGCAGCCAAGATGGGCAGGTCGGTCAGCCCCAGCATTTT.

The rearrangement joins TRBV7-2 to TRBJ2-1; 15 nucleotides agree with TRBD2. The CDR3 consists of 17 residues. Germline CDR1 and CDR2: SGHTA and FQGNSA. J was trimmed by 3 bases and V by 7 bases; bases with no gene match: 7. The CDR3 sequence is CASKGTSGGNFYNEQFF. In nucleotides, the CDR3 is TGTGCCAGCAAAGGGACTAGCGGGGGGAATTTCTACAATGAGCAGTTCTTC.